The 24 T cell receptor beta chains below all came from one sample that was sequenced in a study of T-cell reconstitution after alpha-beta-depleted transplantation in children (dated by TCRdb to 2016 to 2017). To prepare the library, PCR was applied. Instrument used: Illumina HiSeq 2500. TCR libraries were prepared with molecular barcoding, using unique molecular identifiers to normalize TCRbeta repertoire quantification. TCRdb handled the public reads itself, with Q25 trimming in fastp and clone calling in MiXCR, and kept productive beta chains. All rows with the same CDR3 protein become a single entry with the most common DNA and genes. The sample includes roughly 500,000 distinct CDR3 sequences, with 30% to 35% observed a single time. The leading ten clones occupy 2% to 3% of the sample. Here the sequenced sample was PBMCs from the stem cell graft donor, taken from the stem cell graft. The receptors come from a human donor who donated a stem cell graft to a child with aplastic anemia.

This clonotype occurred a few times. This rearrangement joins TRBV6-5 to TRBJ2-1, with D possibly TRBD1 on 5 matching bases. V dropped 2 bases and J dropped 0 bases, with 11 bases sitting between them. Germline V CDR1 and CDR2: MNHEY, SVGAGI. The CDR3 extends over 16 amino acids. CDR3 in amino acids: CASSYGDRISYNEQFF. CDR3 in DNA: TGTGCCAGCAGTTACGGAGACAGAATCTCCTACAATGAGCAGTTCTTC.

The CDR3 protein is CASSRNSGSNTDTQYF. The DNA of the CDR3 is TGTGCCAGCAGTCGAAATAGCGGGAGTAACACAGATACGCAGTATTTT. The chain is built from TRBV12-3 or TRBV12-4 and TRBJ2-3, with 9 bases matching TRBD2. This CDR3 comprises 16 residues. The V and J ends lost 5 bases and 2 bases, in that order; junction bases with no gene match: 8.

This chain connects TRBV20-1 to TRBJ2-3, with D unclear. V was pared by 0 bases and J by 0 bases, with 10 bases between. Germline assignment: CDR1 DFQATT and CDR2 SNEGSKA (reference sequence). CDR3 length: 15 residues. The CDR3 region is CSARDLDGSTDTQYF. CDR3 coding DNA: TGCAGTGCTAGAGATTTAGACGGGAGCACAGATACGCAGTATTTT.

In its sample, this clonotype was seen a few times. The chain has TRBV29-1 and TRBJ1-1, with TRBD1 as a possible D gene (5 bases). CDR1 SQVTM and CDR2 ANQGSEA come from the germline V gene. Trimming took 2 bases from V and 5 from J, leaving 9 bases between them. The CDR3 has 12 residues. In DNA, the CDR3 is TGCAGCGTTGAACAGGGTATAACTGAAGCTTTCTTT. The encoded protein is CSVEQGITEAFF.

A single count supports this clonotype. V gene TRBV18 combines with J gene TRBJ2-3, with 11 nucleotides matching TRBD2. The germline V gene encodes CDR1 KGHSH and CDR2 LQKENI. The CDR3 contains 19 residues. Trimming removed 5 bases from V and 0 bases from J; junction bases left unmatched: 13. The CDR3 DNA sequence: TGTGCCAGCTCAGTCGGGACTAGCGGAAAACCCGCTAGCACAGATACGCAGTATTTT. This translates into CASSVGTSGKPASTDTQYF.

Only a few counts were recorded for this clonotype. The V gene is TRBV7-2, the J gene TRBJ1-6; no clear D gene. The length of the CDR3 is 13 residues. Trimming left V 5 bases short and J 8 bases short, with 10 bases between. Germline CDR1 reads SGHTA; CDR2 reads FQGNSA. DNA of the CDR3: TGTGCCAGCAGCCTACAAAAGGATTCACCCCTCCACTTT. This translates into CASSLQKDSPLHF.

The chain joins TRBV6-2 or TRBV6-3 to TRBJ2-1; 10 positions match TRBD2. V shed 6 bases and J 7 bases; nucleotides not matched to a gene: 9. The CDR3 has 15 amino acids. Germline V gene data show CDR1 as MNHEY and CDR2 as SVGEGT. Here the CDR3 DNA reads TGTGCCAGCAGGCCCGGGACTAGCGAGGGGAATGAGCAGTTCTTC. It yields the protein CASRPGTSEGNEQFF.

This clonotype was counted between two and nine times. This chain joins TRBV27 and TRBJ2-7, with a weak D call TRBD2 (7 bases). Germline CDR1 MNHEY, CDR2 SMNVEV (reference sequence). Trimming removed 2 bases from V and 3 bases from J, with 11 bases in between. The CDR3 covers 14 residues. CDR3 bases: TGTGCCAGCAGTTTAGGGGAGGGGGACTACGAGCAGTACTTC. Translated: CASSLGEGDYEQYF.

This clonotype rates as medium-sized. This chain joins TRBV6-4 and TRBJ2-1, with D possibly being TRBD1 or TRBD2 (6 bases each). CDR3 length: 13 amino acids. Trimming removed 4 bases at V and 7 bases at J, with 11 bases between. Germline CDR1 MRHNA, CDR2 SNTAGT. The CDR3 region is CASSVGGENEQFF. DNA of the CDR3: TGTGCCAGCAGTGTCGGGGGCGAGAATGAGCAGTTCTTC.

This clonotype was picked up a small number of times. The CDR3 sequence is CASRGSAGAQPQHF. The CDR3 coding sequence is TGTGCCAGCAGGGGTTCGGCGGGGGCTCAGCCCCAGCATTTT. V is TRBV12-3 or TRBV12-4 and J is TRBJ1-5; perhaps TRBD1 as D (6 bases). Trimming shortened V by 6 bases and J by 6 bases, and 15 bases separated the two germline ends. The CDR3 contains 14 residues.

The V call is TRBV5-1, the J call TRBJ1-5; D is uncertain. CDR3 length equals 13 residues. Germline V gene data show CDR1 as SGHRS and CDR2 as YFSETQ. Trimming removed 0 bases from V and 5 bases from J, with 6 bases in between. The CDR3 DNA reads as TGCGCCAGCAGCTTGGAGTCGGATCAGCCCCAGCATTTT. Translation gives CASSLESDQPQHF. Based on the CDR3 plus reference TRBV5-1 and TRBJ1-5, the full variable domain is KAGVTQTPRYLIKTRGQQVTLSCSPISGHRSVSWYQQTPGQGLQFLFEYFSETQRNKGNFPGRFSGRQFSNSRSEMNVSTLELGDSALYLCASSLESDQPQHFGDGTRLSIL.

This clonotype was counted once. The rearrangement uses TRBV18 and TRBJ1-2; 8 bases match TRBD1. The V and J ends lost 3 bases and 4 bases, in that order; junction bases with no gene match: 13. The CDR3 spans 17 residues. Germline assignment: CDR1 KGHSH and CDR2 LQKENI. CDR3 residues: CASSPWPDRALGYGYTF. The CDR3 coding sequence is TGTGCCAGCTCACCTTGGCCGGACAGGGCTCTAGGCTATGGCTACACCTTC.

This clonotype was seen only a few times. The rearrangement joins TRBV29-1 to TRBJ2-7; a weak D match, TRBD2 (5 bases). V lost 1 base and J 1 base, leaving 8 bases between the germline ends. Germline V CDR1 and CDR2: SQVTM, ANQGSEA. The CDR3 is made up of 13 amino acids. The DNA of the CDR3 is TGCAGCGTTGAAGCCGGGGATTCCTACGAGCAGTACTTC. Its protein is CSVEAGDSYEQYF.

The chain employs TRBV15 and TRBJ2-6; tentative D call: TRBD1 (6 bases). The CDR3 sequence is 18 residues long. CDR1 and CDR2 (germline): LNHNV, YYDKDF (reference sequence). V shed 3 bases and J shed 4 bases, with 19 bases lying between them. The CDR3, as DNA: TGTGCCACCAGCAGGGCTACGCCGTCAGGGGACGGGGCCAACGTCCTGACTTTC. This encodes CATSRATPSGDGANVLTF.

This clonotype was seen a few times. The chain combines TRBV5-1 with TRBJ2-1; TRBD1 matches at 7 bases. Trimming at V came to 0 bases and at J to 4 bases, leaving 4 bases not matched to a gene. Looked up from germline, CDR1 is SGHRS and CDR2 is YFSETQ. The CDR3 consists of 15 residues. In DNA, the CDR3 is TGCGCCAGCAGCTTGGAAACAGGGGAATACAATGAGCAGTTCTTC. Its protein product is CASSLETGEYNEQFF.

There are a few counts of this clonotype. This chain uses TRBV20-1 with TRBJ2-1; the match to TRBD2 covers 8 bases. Germline-derived CDR1 and CDR2 are DFQATT and SNEGSKA (reference sequence). The length of the CDR3 is 16 residues. The V and J ends lost 8 bases and 0 bases, in that order; junction bases with no gene match: 12. The CDR3 nucleotides are TGCAGTCCCGGGGGGGCGGGGAGGGACTCCTACAATGAGCAGTTCTTC. It translates to CSPGGAGRDSYNEQFF.

This clonotype was observed a handful of times. V and J are TRBV7-2 and TRBJ2-1; no clear D gene. CDR1 and CDR2 (germline): SGHTA, FQGNSA. CDR3 length equals 13 residues. V was pared by 5 bases and J by 2 bases, with 7 bases between. CDR3 residues: CASSRAAYNEQFF. For the CDR3, the DNA is TGTGCCAGCAGCAGGGCAGCCTACAATGAGCAGTTCTTC.

The chain combines TRBV29-1 with TRBJ1-2, with 8 bases fitting TRBD1. This CDR3 has 14 residues. Trimming at V came to 0 bases and at J to 4 bases, leaving 4 bases not matched to a gene. Germline V CDR1 and CDR2: SQVTM, ANQGSEA. For the CDR3, the DNA is TGCAGCGTTGAAGAGGACAGGGCCGGCTATGGCTACACCTTC. It encodes CSVEEDRAGYGYTF. The whole variable domain, filled in from reference TRBV29-1 and TRBJ1-2, reads SAVISQKPSRDICQRGTSLTIQCQVDSQVTMMFWYRQQPGQSLTLIATANQGSEATYESGFVIDKFPISRPNLTFSTLTVSNMSPEDSSIYLCSVEEDRAGYGYTFGSGTRLTVV.

This clonotype occurred a few times. The chain uses TRBV20-1 and TRBJ1-3, with 7 bases aligning to TRBD1. CDR3 size: 15 residues. V was clipped by 1 base and J by 3 bases; unmatched bases: 6. Germline CDR1 and CDR2: DFQATT and SNEGSKA (reference sequence). DNA for the CDR3: TGCAGTGCTAGAGCCCAGGGGGTCGGTGGAAACACCATATATTTT. Protein sequence: CSARAQGVGGNTIYF.

CDR3 sequence reads: CASSPGMELFF. The CDR3 DNA is TGTGCCAGCAGCCCCGGTATGGAACTGTTTTTT. The chain joins TRBV3-1 to TRBJ1-4; D is uncertain. Trimming shortened V by 4 bases and J by 12 bases, and 9 bases separated the two germline ends. The CDR3 is 11 residues long. Germline CDR1 LGHDT, CDR2 YNNKEL (reference sequence).

Remarks on this clonotype: The junction shows a germline mismatch at one end, possibly a read error. J is TRBJ1-6 and V is TRBV11-2; D is ambiguous. From germline, CDR1 is SGHAT and CDR2 FQNNGV. The CDR3 runs to 15 residues. CDR3 nucleotides: TGTGCCAGCAGCTACGACGGATACTATAATTCCCCCCTCCACTTC. Amino acids: CASSYDGYYNSPLHF.

In this sample, this clonotype turned up a few times. This rearrangement joins TRBV20-1 to TRBJ2-1, with D possibly being TRBD2 (6 bases). The CDR3 is 13 amino acids. CDR1 is DFQATT and CDR2 is SNEGSKA in the germline V gene (reference sequence). V lost 3 bases and J 6 bases, leaving 12 bases between the germline ends. CDR3 nucleotide sequence: TGCAGTGCTAGCGCTGGAGGGAGCAATGAGCAGTTCTTC. Translating it yields CSASAGGSNEQFF.

The V gene is TRBV3-1, the J gene TRBJ1-2, with TRBD1 matching 9 bases. V gave up 3 bases and J gave up 8 bases; unmatched junction bases: 4. CDR1 is LGHDT, CDR2 YNNKEL, per germline (reference sequence). This CDR3 has 13 residues. The CDR3 nucleotides read TGTGCCAGCAGCCAGGGACAGGGTTGGGGCTACACCTTC. It encodes CASSQGQGWGYTF.

CDR3 bases: TGCAGTGCCTTGACTAGCGCTGGGGTGGATACGCAGTATTTT. Translation: CSALTSAGVDTQYF. This chain links TRBV20-1 with TRBJ2-3, with TRBD2 identical over 8 bases. CDR1 DFQATT and CDR2 SNEGSKA come from the germline V gene (reference sequence). The CDR3 runs to 14 residues. The V segment lost 6 bases and the J segment 6 bases; nucleotides outside the gene matches: 11.